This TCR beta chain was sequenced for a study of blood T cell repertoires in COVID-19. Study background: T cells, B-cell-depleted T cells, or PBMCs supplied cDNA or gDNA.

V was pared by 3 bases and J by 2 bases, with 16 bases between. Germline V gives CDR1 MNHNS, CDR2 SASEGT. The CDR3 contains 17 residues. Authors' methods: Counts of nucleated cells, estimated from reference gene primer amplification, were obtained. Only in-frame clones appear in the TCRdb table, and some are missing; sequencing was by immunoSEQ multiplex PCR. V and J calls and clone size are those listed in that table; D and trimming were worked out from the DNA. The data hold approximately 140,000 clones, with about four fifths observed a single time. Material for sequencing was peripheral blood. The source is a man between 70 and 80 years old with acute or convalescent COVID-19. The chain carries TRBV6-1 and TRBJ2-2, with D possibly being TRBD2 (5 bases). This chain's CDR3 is CASSDRLRGLNTGELFF. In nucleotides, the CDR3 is TGTGCCAGCAGTGACCGCCTACGGGGTCTAAACACCGGGGAGCTGTTTTTT.